This TCR beta chain derives from a study of immune heterogeneity within non-small cell lung tumors. Study-level points and caveats: Recurrence of identical dominant CDR3 beta clonotypes was observed across tumor sites within a patient, alongside site-unique high-frequency clones. High-frequency T-cell receptor beta clonotypes were largely distinct between individual patients.

Germline lookup yields CDR1 SGHAT and CDR2 FQNNGV. V trimming: 4 bases; J trimming: 1 base; junction bases outside the gene matches: 6. The CDR3 sequence is 16 residues long. TCR beta CDR3 was amplified by multiplex PCR, first round 10 cycles, 32 V and 13 J primers. TCRdb passed the multiplex PCR reads through MiXCR, listing each CDR3 protein once. The data contain roughly 5,400 distinct CDR3 sequences, around a fifth of them singletons. Bulk tumor genomic DNA was the template, and each sample received 600 ng. Surgeons took several biopsies per primary tumor, spaced far apart, during surgery. Curative operations were performed on patients who had untreated, newly diagnosed non-small cell lung cancer. Donor patients had newly diagnosed non-small cell lung cancer and were having surgery with curative intent. This clonotype showed up many times. The antigen is not known.

Sequencing was performed on lung tumor tissue. The J gene is TRBJ2-2, the V gene TRBV11-2; 7 bases agree with TRBD1. The receptor was derived from a man in his 60s with non-small cell lung cancer. The CDR3 protein is CASSSPQGMNTGELFF. In DNA, the CDR3 is TGTGCCAGCAGCTCGCCACAGGGGATGAACACCGGGGAGCTGTTTTTT.